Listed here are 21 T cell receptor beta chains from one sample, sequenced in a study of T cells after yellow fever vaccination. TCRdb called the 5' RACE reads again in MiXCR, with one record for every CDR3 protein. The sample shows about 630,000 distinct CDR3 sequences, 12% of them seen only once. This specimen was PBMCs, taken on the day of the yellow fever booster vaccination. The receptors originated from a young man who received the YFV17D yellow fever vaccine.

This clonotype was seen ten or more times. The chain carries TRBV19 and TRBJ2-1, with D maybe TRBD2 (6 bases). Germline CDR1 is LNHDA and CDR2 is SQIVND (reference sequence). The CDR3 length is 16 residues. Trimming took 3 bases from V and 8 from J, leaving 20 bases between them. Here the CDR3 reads CASSIKDYVAMYEQFF. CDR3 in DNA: TGTGCCAGTAGTATCAAGGACTACGTGGCAATGTATGAGCAGTTCTTC.

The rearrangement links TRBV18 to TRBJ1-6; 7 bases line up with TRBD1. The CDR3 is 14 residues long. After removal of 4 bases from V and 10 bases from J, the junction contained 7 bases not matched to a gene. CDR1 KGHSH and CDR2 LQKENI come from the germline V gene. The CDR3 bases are TGTGCCAGCTCACTACAGGGGTTTGACTCACCCCTCCACTTT. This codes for CASSLQGFDSPLHF. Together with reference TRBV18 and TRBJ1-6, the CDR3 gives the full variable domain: NAGVMQNPRHLVRRRGQEARLRCSPMKGHSHVYWYRQLPEEGLKFMVYLQKENIIDESGMPKERFSAEFPKEGPSILRIQQVVRGDSAAYFCASSLQGFDSPLHFGNGTRLTVT.

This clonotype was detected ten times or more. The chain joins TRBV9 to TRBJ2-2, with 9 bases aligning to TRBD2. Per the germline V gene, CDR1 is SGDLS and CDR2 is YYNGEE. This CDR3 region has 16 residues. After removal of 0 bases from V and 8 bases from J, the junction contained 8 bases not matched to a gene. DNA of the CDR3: TGTGCCAGCAGCGTAGGGGATAGCGGGAGATTAGGGGAGCTGTTTTTT. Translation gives CASSVGDSGRLGELFF.

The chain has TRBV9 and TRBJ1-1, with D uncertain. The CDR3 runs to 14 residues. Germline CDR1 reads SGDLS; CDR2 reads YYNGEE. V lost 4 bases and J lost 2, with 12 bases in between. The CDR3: CASSLRPTNTEAFF. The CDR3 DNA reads TGTGCCAGCAGCCTTAGGCCTACAAACACTGAAGCTTTCTTT.

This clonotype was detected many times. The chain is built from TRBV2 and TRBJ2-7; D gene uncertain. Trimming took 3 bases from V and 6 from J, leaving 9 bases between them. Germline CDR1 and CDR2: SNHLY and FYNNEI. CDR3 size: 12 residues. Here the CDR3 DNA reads TGTGCCAGCAGTGACCGGACGGTCGAGCAGTACTTC. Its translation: CASSDRTVEQYF.

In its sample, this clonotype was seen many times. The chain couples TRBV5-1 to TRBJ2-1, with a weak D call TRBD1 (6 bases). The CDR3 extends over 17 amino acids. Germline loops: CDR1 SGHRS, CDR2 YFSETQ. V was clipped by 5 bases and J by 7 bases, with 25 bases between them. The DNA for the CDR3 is TGCGCCAGCAGTCGTCCGCCCTGGGAACCAAGGGGGAATGAGCAGTTCTTC. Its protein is CASSRPPWEPRGNEQFF.

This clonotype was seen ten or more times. The CDR3 sequence is CSAVGLARRDPTQYF. The CDR3, as DNA: TGCAGTGCTGTGGGACTAGCTCGTAGGGATCCGACGCAGTATTTT. The chain joins TRBV20-1 to TRBJ2-3, with TRBD2 matching over 9 bases. The V and J ends lost 5 bases and 9 bases, in that order; junction bases with no gene match: 15. Germline V lookup: CDR1 DFQATT, CDR2 SNEGSKA (reference sequence). CDR3 length: 15 amino acids.

CDR3 bases: TGCAGTGCCCAGAGAGCGGGACTGGGTGGGGGAAAACTGTTTTTT. Its translation: CSAQRAGLGGGKLFF. The chain combines TRBV20-1 with TRBJ1-4; D is perhaps TRBD1 (5 bases). The CDR3 has 15 residues. The V end lost 6 bases, the J end lost 10 bases, and 24 bases lay between the germline ends. Germline V CDR1 and CDR2: DFQATT, SNEGSKA (reference sequence).

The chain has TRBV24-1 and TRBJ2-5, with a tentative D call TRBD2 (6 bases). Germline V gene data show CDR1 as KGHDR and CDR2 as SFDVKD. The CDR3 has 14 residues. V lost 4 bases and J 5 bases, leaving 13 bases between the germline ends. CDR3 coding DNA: TGTGCCACCAGTGAAACGGGAGTAGTGGAGACCCAGTACTTC. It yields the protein CATSETGVVETQYF.

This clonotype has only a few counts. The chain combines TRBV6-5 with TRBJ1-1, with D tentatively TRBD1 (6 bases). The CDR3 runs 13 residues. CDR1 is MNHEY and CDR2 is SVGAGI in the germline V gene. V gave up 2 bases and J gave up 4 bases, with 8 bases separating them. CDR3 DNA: TGTGCCAGCAGTTACCGAGGGGGCACTGAAGCTTTCTTT. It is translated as CASSYRGGTEAFF.

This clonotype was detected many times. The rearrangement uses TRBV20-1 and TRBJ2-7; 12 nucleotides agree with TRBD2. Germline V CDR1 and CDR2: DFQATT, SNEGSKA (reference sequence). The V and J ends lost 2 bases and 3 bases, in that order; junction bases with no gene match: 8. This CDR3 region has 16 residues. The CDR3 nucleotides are TGCAGTGCTAGACCCTCTAGCGGGAGGGGGATCTACGAGCAGTACTTC. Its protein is CSARPSSGRGIYEQYF.

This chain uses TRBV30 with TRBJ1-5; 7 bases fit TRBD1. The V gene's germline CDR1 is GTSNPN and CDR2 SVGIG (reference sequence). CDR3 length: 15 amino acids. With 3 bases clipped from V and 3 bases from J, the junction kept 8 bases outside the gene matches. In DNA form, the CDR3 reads TGTGCCTGGAGCCGATCCGGGACAGTCAATCAGCCCCAGCATTTT. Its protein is CAWSRSGTVNQPQHF.

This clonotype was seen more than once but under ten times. The CDR3 here is CASSFEGIDEKLFF. The CDR3 nucleotides read TGCGCCAGCAGCTTCGAGGGAATTGACGAAAAACTGTTTTTT. This rearrangement joins TRBV5-1 to TRBJ1-4, with D hard to call. The CDR3 extends over 14 amino acids. The germline CDR1 and CDR2 sequences are SGHRS and YFSETQ. V was trimmed by 2 bases and J by 8 bases, leaving 13 bases between them.

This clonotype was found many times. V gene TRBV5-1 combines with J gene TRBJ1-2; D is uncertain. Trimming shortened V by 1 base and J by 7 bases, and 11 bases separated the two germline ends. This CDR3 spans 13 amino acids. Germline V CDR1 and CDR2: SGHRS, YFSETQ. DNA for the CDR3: TGCGCCAGCAGCTTGTCGTGGGGATCTGGCTACACCTTC. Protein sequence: CASSLSWGSGYTF.

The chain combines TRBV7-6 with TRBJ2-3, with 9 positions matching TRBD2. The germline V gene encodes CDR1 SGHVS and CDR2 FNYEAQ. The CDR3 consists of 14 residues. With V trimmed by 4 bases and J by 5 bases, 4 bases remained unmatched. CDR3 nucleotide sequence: TGTGCCAGCAGCTCTAGCGGGATTGTAGATACGCAGTATTTT. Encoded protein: CASSSSGIVDTQYF.

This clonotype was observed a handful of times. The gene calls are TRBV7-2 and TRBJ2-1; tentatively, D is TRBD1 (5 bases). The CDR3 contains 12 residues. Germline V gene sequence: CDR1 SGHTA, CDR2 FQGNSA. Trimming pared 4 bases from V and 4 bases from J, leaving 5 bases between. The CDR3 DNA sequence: TGTGCCAGCAGCTGGACATACAATGAGCAGTTCTTC. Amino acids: CASSWTYNEQFF.

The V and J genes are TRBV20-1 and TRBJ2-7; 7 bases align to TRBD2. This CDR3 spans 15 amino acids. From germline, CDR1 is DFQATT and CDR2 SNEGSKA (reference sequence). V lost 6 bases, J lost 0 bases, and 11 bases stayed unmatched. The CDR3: CSAQRGSGASYEQYF. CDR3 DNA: TGCAGTGCCCAAAGAGGGAGCGGGGCCTCCTACGAGCAGTACTTC.

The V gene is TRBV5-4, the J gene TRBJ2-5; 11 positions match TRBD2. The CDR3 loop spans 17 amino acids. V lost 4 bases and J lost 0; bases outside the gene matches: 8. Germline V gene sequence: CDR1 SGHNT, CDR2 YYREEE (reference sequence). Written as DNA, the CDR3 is TGTGCCAGCAGCCAGTCGACTAGCGGGAAGTACCAAGAGACCCAGTACTTC. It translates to CASSQSTSGKYQETQYF.

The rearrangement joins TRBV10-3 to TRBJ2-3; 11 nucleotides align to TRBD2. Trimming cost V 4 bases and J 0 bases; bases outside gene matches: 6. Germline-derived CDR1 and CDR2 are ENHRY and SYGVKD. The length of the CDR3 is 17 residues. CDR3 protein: CAISGGLAEASTDTQYF. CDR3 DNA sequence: TGTGCCATCAGTGGGGGACTAGCGGAGGCTAGCACAGATACGCAGTATTTT.

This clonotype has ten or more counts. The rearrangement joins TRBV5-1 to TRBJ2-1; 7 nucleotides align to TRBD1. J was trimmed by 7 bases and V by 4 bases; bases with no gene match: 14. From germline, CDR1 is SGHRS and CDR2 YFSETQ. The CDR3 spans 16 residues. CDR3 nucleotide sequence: TGCGCCAGCAGCGACCGGGCCAGGGGGATCGGAAATGAGCAGTTCTTC. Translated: CASSDRARGIGNEQFF.

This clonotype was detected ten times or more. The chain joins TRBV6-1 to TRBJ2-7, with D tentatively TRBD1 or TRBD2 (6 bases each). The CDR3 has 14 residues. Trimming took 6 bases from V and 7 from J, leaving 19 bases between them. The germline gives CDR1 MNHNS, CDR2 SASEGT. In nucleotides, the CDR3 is TGTGCCAGCAGGGAAATGGGGGGCTCGGGGGAGCAGTACTTC. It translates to CASREMGGSGEQYF.